This TCR beta chain is drawn from a study of T-cell reconstitution after alpha-beta-depleted transplantation in children. This clonotype has ten or more counts. The authors prepared the TCRbeta library with unique molecular identifiers. TCRdb analysed the PCR reads with MiXCR anew, one entry per CDR3 protein. The sample shows hundreds of thousands of distinct CDR3 sequences, about an eighth of them seen only once. Germline trimming cut 6 bases from V and 0 bases from J; bases unmatched to any gene: 2. The CDR3 is 14 residues long. The sample in question was PBMCs from the stem cell graft donor, obtained from the stem cell graft. The TCR originated in a human donor who donated a stem cell graft to a child with combined immunodeficiency. The chain employs TRBV12-3 or TRBV12-4 and TRBJ2-3; 8 nucleotides align to TRBD1. The chain's CDR3 is CASRRDRSTDTQYF. Here the CDR3 DNA reads TGTGCCAGCAGACGGGACAGGAGCACAGATACGCAGTATTTT.